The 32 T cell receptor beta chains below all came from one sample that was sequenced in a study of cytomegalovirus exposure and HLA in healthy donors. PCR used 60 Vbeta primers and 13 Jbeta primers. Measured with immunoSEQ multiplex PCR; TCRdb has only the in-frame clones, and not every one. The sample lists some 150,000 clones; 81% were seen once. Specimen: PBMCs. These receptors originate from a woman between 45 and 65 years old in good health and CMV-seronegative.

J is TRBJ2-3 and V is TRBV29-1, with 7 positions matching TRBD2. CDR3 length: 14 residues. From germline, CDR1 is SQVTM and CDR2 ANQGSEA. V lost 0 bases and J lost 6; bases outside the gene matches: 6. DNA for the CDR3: TGCAGCGTTGAAGAGGCGGGAGTTTTGGATACGCAGTATTTT. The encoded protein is CSVEEAGVLDTQYF.

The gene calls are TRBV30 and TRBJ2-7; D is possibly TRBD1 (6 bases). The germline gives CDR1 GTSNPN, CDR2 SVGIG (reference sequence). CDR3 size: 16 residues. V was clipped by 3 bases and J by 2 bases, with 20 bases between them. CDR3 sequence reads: CAWSLQVGGAAYEQYF. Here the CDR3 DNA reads TGTGCCTGGAGCCTACAAGTTGGGGGCGCCGCCTACGAGCAGTACTTC.

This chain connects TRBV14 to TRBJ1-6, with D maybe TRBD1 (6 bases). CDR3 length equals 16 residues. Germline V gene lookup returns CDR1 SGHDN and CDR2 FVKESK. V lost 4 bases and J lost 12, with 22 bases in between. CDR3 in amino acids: CASSLKMGAIMGPLHF. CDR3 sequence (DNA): TGTGCCAGCAGCCTCAAGATGGGGGCAATAATGGGACCCCTCCACTTT.

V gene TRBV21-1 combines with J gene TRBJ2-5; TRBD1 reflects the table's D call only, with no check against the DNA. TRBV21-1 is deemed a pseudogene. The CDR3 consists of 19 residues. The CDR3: CASSKEGTGIVSGPETQYF. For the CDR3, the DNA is TGTGCCAGCAGCAAAGAGGGGACAGGGATAGTCTCGGGACCAGAGACCCAGTACTTC.

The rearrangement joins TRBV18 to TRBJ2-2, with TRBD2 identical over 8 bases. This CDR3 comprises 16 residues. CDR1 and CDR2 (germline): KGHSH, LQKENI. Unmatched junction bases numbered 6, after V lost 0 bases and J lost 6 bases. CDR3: CASSPPSAGEAGELFF. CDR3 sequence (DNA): TGTGCCAGCTCACCACCTTCAGCGGGAGAGGCCGGGGAGCTGTTTTTT. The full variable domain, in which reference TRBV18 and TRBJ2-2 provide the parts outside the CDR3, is NAGVMQNPRHLVRRRGQEARLRCSPMKGHSHVYWYRQLPEEGLKFMVYLQKENIIDESGMPKERFSAEFPKEGPSILRIQQVVRGDSAAYFCASSPPSAGEAGELFFGEGSRLTVL.

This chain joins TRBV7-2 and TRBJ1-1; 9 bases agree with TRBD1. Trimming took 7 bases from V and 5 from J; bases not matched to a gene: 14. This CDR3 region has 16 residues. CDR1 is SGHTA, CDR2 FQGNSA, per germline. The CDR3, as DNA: TGTGCCAGCATCCCCACATTCACAGGGGGCGGAACTGAAGCTTTCTTT. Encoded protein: CASIPTFTGGGTEAFF.

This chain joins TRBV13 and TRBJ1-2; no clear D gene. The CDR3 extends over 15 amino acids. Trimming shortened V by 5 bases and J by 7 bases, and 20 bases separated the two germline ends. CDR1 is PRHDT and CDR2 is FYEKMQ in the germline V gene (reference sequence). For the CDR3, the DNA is TGTGCCAGCAGCGTGAGGGAAACGGTGCGGGGTGGCTACACCTTC. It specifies CASSVRETVRGGYTF.

CDR3 loop: CSVGASGGVETQYF. The CDR3 DNA reads TGCAGCGTTGGGGCTAGCGGGGGGGTGGAGACCCAGTACTTC. The genes are TRBV29-1 and TRBJ2-5; TRBD2 aligns across 12 bases. The V segment lost 4 bases and the J segment 5 bases; nucleotides outside the gene matches: 5. CDR1 is SQVTM and CDR2 is ANQGSEA in the germline V gene. CDR3 size: 14 residues.

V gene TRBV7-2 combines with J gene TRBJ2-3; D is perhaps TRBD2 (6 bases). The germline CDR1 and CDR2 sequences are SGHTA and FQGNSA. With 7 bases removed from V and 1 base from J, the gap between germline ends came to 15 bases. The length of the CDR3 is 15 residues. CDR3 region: CASTLGEAGTDTQYF. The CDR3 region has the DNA TGTGCCAGCACTTTGGGGGAGGCGGGCACAGATACGCAGTATTTT.

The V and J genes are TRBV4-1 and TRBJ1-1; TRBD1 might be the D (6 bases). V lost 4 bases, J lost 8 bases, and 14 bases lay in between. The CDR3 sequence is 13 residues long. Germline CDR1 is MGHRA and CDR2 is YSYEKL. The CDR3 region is CASSRAGTFEAFF. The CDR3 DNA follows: TGCGCCAGCAGCCGAGCCGGGACATTCGAAGCTTTCTTT.

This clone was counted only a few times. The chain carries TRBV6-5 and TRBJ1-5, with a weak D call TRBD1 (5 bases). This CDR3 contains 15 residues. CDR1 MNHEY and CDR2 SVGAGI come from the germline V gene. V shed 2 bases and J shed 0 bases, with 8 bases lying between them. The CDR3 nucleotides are TGTGCCAGCAGTTACGGGGGGAATAGCAATCAGCCCCAGCATTTT. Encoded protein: CASSYGGNSNQPQHF.

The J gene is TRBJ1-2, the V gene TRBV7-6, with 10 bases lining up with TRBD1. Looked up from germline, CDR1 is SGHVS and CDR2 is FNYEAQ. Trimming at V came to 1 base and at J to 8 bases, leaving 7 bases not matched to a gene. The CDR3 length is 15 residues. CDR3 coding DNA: TGTGCCAGCAGCTTAGGGGACAGGGGTGTCGGGGGCTACACCTTC. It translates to CASSLGDRGVGGYTF.

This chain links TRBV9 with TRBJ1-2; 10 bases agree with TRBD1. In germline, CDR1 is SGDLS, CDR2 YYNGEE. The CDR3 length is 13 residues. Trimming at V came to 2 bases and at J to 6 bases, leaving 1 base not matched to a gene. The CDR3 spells CASSVTGGDGYTF. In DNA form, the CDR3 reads TGTGCCAGCAGCGTGACAGGGGGCGATGGCTACACCTTC.

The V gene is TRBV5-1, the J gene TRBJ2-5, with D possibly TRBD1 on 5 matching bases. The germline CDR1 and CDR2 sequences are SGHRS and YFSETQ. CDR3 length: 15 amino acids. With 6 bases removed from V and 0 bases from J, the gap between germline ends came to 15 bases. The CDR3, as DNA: TGCGCCAGCAAGATCGGACAATCGTACCAAGAGACCCAGTACTTC. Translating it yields CASKIGQSYQETQYF.

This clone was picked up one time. In DNA, the CDR3 is TGCGCCAGCAGCCAAGCCTTCGGACAGACTACTGGAAACACCATATATTTT. As protein: CASSQAFGQTTGNTIYF. This chain uses TRBV4-3 with TRBJ1-3; possibly TRBD1 for D (6 bases). The CDR3 consists of 17 residues. V was cut by 1 base and J by 2 bases, with 15 bases left in between. Germline V gene data show CDR1 as LGHNA and CDR2 as YSLEER.

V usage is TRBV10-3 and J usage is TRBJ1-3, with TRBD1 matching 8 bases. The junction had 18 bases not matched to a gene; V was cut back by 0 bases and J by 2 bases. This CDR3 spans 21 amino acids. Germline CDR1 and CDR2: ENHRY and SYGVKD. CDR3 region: CAISESPRQGLNRVAGNTIYF. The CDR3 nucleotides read TGTGCCATCAGTGAGTCACCGAGACAGGGGCTTAACCGAGTAGCTGGAAACACCATATATTTT.

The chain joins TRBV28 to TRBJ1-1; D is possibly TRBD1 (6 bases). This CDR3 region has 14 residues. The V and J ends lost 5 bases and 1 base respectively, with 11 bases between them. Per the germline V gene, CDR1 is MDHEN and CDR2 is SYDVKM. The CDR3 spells CASSQTQGNTEAFF. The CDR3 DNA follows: TGTGCCAGCAGTCAGACACAGGGGAACACTGAAGCTTTCTTT.

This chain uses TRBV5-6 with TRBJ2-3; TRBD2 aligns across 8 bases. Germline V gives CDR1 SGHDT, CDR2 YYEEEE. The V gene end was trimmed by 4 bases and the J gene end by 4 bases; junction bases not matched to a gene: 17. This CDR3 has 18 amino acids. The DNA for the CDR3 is TGTGCCAGCAGCGCTCCTTTAGCGGGATACGTTCTCGCAGATACGCAGTATTTT. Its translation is CASSAPLAGYVLADTQYF.

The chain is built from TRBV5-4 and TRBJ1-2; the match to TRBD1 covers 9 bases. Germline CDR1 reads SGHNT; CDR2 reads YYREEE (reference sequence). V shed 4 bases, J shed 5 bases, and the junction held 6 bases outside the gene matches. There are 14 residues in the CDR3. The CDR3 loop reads CASSPGQGEYGYTF. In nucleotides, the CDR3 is TGTGCCAGCAGCCCGGGACAGGGAGAGTATGGCTACACCTTC.

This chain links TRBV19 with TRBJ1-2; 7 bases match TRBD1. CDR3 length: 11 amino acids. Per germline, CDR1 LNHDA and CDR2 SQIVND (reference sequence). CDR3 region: CAKTGNYGYTF. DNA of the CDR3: TGTGCTAAGACAGGGAACTATGGCTACACCTTC.

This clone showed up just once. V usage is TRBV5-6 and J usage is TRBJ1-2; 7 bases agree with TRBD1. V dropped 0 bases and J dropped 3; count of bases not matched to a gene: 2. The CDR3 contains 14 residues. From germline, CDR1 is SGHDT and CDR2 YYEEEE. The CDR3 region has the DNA TGTGCCAGCAGCTTGGTCAGGGGGGACTATGGCTACACCTTC. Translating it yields CASSLVRGDYGYTF.

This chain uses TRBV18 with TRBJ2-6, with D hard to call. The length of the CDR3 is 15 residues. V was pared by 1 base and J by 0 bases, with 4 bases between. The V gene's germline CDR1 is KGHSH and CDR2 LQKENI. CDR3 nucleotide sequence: TGTGCCAGCTCACCACAAGCCTCTGGGGCCAACGTCCTGACTTTC. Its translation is CASSPQASGANVLTF.

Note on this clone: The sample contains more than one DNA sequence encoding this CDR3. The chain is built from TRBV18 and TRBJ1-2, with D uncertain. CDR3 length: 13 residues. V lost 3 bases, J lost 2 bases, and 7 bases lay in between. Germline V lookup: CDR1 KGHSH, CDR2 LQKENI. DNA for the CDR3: TGTGCCAGCTCACCTTCCGGGAACTATGGCTACACCTTC. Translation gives CASSPSGNYGYTF.

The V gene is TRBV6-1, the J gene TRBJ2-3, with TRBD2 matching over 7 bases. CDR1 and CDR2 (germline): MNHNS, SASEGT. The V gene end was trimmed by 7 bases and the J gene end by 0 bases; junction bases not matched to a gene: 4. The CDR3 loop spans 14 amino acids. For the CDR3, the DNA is TGTGCCAGCAAAATTAGCGGGAGCACAGATACGCAGTATTTT. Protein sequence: CASKISGSTDTQYF.

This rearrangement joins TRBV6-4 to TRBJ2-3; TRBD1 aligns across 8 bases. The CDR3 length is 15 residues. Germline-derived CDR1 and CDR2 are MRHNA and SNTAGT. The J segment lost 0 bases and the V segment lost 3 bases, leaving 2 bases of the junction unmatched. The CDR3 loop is CASSEQGDSTDTQYF. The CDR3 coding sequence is TGTGCCAGCAGTGAACAGGGGGATAGCACAGATACGCAGTATTTT.

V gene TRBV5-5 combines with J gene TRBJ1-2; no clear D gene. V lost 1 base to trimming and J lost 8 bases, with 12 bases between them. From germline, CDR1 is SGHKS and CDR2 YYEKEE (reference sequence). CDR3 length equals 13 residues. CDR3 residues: CASSLLSGVGYTF. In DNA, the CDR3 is TGTGCCAGCAGCTTGTTGTCGGGTGTAGGCTACACCTTC.

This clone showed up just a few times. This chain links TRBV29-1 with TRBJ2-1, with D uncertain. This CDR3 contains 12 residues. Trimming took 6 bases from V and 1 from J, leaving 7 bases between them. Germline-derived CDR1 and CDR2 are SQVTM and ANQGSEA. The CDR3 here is CSVYRSYNEQFF. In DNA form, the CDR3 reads TGCAGCGTGTACAGATCCTACAATGAGCAGTTCTTC.

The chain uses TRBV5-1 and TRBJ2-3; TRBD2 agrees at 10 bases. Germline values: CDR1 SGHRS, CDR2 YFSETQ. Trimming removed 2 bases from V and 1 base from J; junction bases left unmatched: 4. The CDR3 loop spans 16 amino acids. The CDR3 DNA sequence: TGCGCCAGCAGCTTCACTAGCGGGACCCGCACAGATACGCAGTATTTT. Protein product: CASSFTSGTRTDTQYF.

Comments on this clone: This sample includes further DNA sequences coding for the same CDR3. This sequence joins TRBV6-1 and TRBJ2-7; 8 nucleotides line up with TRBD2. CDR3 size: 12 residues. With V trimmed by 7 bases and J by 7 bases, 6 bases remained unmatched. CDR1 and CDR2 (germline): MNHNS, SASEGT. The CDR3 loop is CASKGLGDEQYF. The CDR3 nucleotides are TGTGCCAGCAAGGGACTAGGGGATGAGCAGTACTTC.

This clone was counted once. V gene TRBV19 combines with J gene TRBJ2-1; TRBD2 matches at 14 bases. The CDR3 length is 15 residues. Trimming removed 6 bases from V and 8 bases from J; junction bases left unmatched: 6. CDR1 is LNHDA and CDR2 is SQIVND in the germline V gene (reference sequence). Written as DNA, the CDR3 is TGTGCCAGTAGGAGGGGACTAGCGGGAGCCGATGAGCAGTTCTTC. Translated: CASRRGLAGADEQFF. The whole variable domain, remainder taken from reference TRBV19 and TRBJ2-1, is DGGITQSPKYLFRKEGQNVTLSCEQNLNHDAMYWYRQDPGQGLRLIYYSQIVNDFQKGDIAEGYSVSREKKESFPLTVTSAQKNPTAFYLCASRRGLAGADEQFFGPGTRLTVL.

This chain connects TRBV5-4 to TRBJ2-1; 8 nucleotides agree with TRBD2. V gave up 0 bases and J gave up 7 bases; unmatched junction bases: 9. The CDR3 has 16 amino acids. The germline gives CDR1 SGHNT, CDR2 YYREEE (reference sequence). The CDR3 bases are TGTGCCAGCAGCTTGGCCCTCCGGGGGGGGGAGAATGAGCAGTTCTTC. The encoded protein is CASSLALRGGENEQFF.

CDR3 loop: CASKKSGAGVDTQYF. Written as DNA, the CDR3 is TGTGCCAGCAAGAAAAGCGGGGCAGGGGTCGATACGCAGTATTTT. The rearrangement joins TRBV2 to TRBJ2-3; D is possibly TRBD2 (7 bases). This CDR3 spans 15 amino acids. V was trimmed by 7 bases and J by 6 bases, leaving 20 bases between them. CDR1 is SNHLY, CDR2 FYNNEI, per germline.